Listed below are T cell receptor beta chains from one sample, sequenced in a study of T cell repertoires in cytomegalovirus infection. One entry per CDR3 protein results from TCRdb running MiXCR on the reads. The data hold about 500,000 distinct CDR3 sequences, with roughly a third observed a single time. These receptors lack a known antigen. The sample here was cultured PBMCs, taken from culture after CMV antigen stimulation. These receptors all come from a human donor in good health (CMV status not recorded). Some clones in this sample may be carry-over from other donors' samples. The CDR3 runs from the conserved cysteine through the conserved F or W. A D gene is named only where the DNA matches it firmly. Not every row has a clone size; where given, it reads once, few, many or a size class.

>TRBV28|TRBD1|.|TRBJ2-1
CASRGQDSYNEQFF
TGTGCCAGCAGGGGACAGGACTCCTACAATGAGCAGTTCTTC
>TRBV11-3|.|.|TRBJ2-2
CASSLLGPNTGELFF
TGTGCCAGCAGCCTACTGGGCCCGAACACCGGGGAGCTGTTTTTT
>TRBV6-2/TRBV6-3|TRBD2|few|TRBJ2-3
CASTGLAGRTDTQYF
TGTGCCAGTACCGGACTAGCGGGACGCACAGATACGCAGTATTTT
>TRBV19|.|few|TRBJ2-6
CASSWRSSPGANVLTF
TGTGCCAGTAGTTGGAGGAGCTCTCCTGGGGCCAACGTCCTGACTTTC
>TRBV11-3|.|.|TRBJ1-4
CASSHGPHLFF
TGTGCCAGCAGTCACGGGCCCCACCTGTTTTTT
>TRBV15|.|.|TRBJ2-5
CATSRDREGETQYF
TGTGCCACCAGCAGAGACAGGGAAGGAGAGACCCAGTACTTC
>TRBV7-9|.|many|TRBJ2-1
CASSPTYNEQFF
TGTGCCAGCAGCCCCACTTACAATGAGCAGTTCTTC
>TRBV7-2|TRBD1|.|TRBJ1-6
CASSPLGTVRSPLHF
TGTGCCAGCAGCCCCCTGGGGACAGTACGATCACCCCTCCACTTT
>TRBV7-9|TRBD2|.|TRBJ2-3
CASKPSASGANTQYF
TGTGCCAGCAAGCCCTCGGCTAGCGGGGCGAATACGCAGTATTTT
>TRBV7-2|TRBD1|.|TRBJ1-2
CASSLGLAQGARGYTF
TGTGCCAGCAGCTTGGGTCTCGCACAGGGGGCACGGGGCTACACCTTC
>TRBV20-1|.|.|TRBJ1-5
CSAVNPLVGNQPQHF
TGCAGTGCTGTCAACCCTCTTGTGGGCAATCAGCCCCAGCATTTT
>TRBV6-5|TRBD1|few|TRBJ2-2
CASRTPGQGGGELFF
TGTGCCAGCAGGACCCCGGGACAGGGTGGCGGGGAGCTGTTTTTT
>TRBV4-1|TRBD1|.|TRBJ1-1
CASSRGTGEYTEAFF
TGCGCCAGCAGCCGTGGGACAGGGGAATACACTGAAGCTTTCTTT
>TRBV7-2|.|.|TRBJ2-5
CASSSERRAGQETQYF
TGTGCCAGCAGCTCCGAGCGGCGGGCGGGACAAGAGACCCAGTACTTC
>TRBV20-1|.|.|TRBJ2-3
CSASSGEVSPDTQYF
TGCAGTGCTAGCTCGGGGGAGGTCTCCCCAGATACGCAGTATTTT
>TRBV19|.|few|TRBJ1-2
CASIARGGGYTF
TGTGCCAGTATTGCCAGGGGAGGAGGCTACACCTTC
>TRBV20-1|.|.|TRBJ1-6
CSAPLRSRVRPNSPLHF
TGCAGTGCTCCACTCAGATCCCGAGTGCGCCCAAATTCACCCCTCCACTTT
>TRBV28|TRBD2|.|TRBJ2-5
CASSLPGLAGGPYF
TGTGCCAGCAGTTTACCGGGACTAGCGGGAGGGCCTTACTTC
>TRBV11-2|TRBD1|.|TRBJ2-2
CASSPRTGGANTGELFF
TGTGCCAGCAGCCCCCGGACAGGGGGCGCGAACACCGGGGAGCTGTTTTTT
>TRBV7-2|TRBD2|.|TRBJ2-3
CASSLGTPGLARASTDTQYF
TGTGCCAGCAGCCTGGGCACCCCGGGACTAGCGAGAGCTAGCACAGATACGCAGTATTTT
>TRBV5-4|.|few|TRBJ2-1
CASSTDSYNEQFF
TGTGCCAGCAGCACCGACTCTTACAATGAGCAGTTCTTC
>TRBV7-2|TRBD2|.|TRBJ2-1
CASSLNPGRRGGQFF
TGTGCCAGCAGCTTAAACCCCGGGAGGAGGGGTGGGCAGTTCTTC
>TRBV19|TRBD2|many|TRBJ2-7
CATSGDYEQYF
TGTGCCACCAGCGGGGACTACGAGCAGTACTTC
>TRBV12-3/TRBV12-4|TRBD1|.|TRBJ1-1
CASWGQMNTEAFF
TGTGCCAGCTGGGGACAGATGAACACTGAAGCTTTCTTT
>TRBV6-2/TRBV6-3|.|.|TRBJ2-7
CASSYSATANYEQYF
TGTGCCAGCAGTTACTCGGCCACAGCCAACTACGAGCAGTACTTC
>TRBV7-3|.|few|TRBJ2-5
CASSLTNRETQYF
TGTGCCAGCAGCTTAACGAACCGAGAGACCCAGTACTTC
>TRBV7-4|.|.|TRBJ2-7
CASSLGNRNYEQYF
TGTGCCAGCAGCTTAGGTAACAGGAACTACGAGCAGTACTTC
>TRBV6-2/TRBV6-3|.|.|TRBJ2-7
CASRRVARAISYEQYF
TGTGCCAGCAGACGCGTTGCGAGGGCTATCAGCTACGAGCAGTACTTC
>TRBV11-2|TRBD1|many|TRBJ2-1
CASSLGGWTGEFSYNEQFF
TGTGCCAGCAGCTTAGGAGGCTGGACAGGGGAATTCTCCTACAATGAGCAGTTCTTC
>TRBV10-3|.|few|TRBJ2-7
CAISGGESYEQYF
TGTGCCATCAGTGGGGGGGAATCCTACGAGCAGTACTTC
>TRBV11-3|.|few|TRBJ1-1
CASSLGGGNQAFF
TGTGCCAGCAGCTTAGGCGGGGGAAATCAAGCTTTCTTT
>TRBV7-8|TRBD2|many|TRBJ2-1
CASRNGLAGYNEQFF
TGTGCCAGCAGAAATGGGCTAGCGGGATACAATGAGCAGTTCTTC
>TRBV7-9|TRBD1|.|TRBJ2-3
CASSLGDRFLTDTQYF
TGTGCCAGCAGCTTAGGGGACAGGTTCCTCACAGATACGCAGTATTTT
>TRBV19|.|few|TRBJ1-5
CASSIMARFISNQPQHF
TGTGCCAGTAGTATTATGGCGCGGTTTATCAGTAATCAGCCCCAGCATTTT
>TRBV7-8|TRBD1|.|TRBJ2-7
CASSSSVLVGQGKYEQYF
TGTGCCAGCAGCTCCTCCGTCCTGGTGGGACAGGGAAAGTACGAGCAGTACTTC